These 27 T cell receptor beta chains share one sample of origin, sequenced in a study of blood T cell repertoires in COVID-19. Clones were read by immunoSEQ multiplex PCR, and TCRdb kept only the in-frame ones, dropping some. The sample holds approximately 350,000 clones, 86% seen once. Sample: peripheral blood. These receptors all stem from a woman aged 55-75 years with COVID-19, enrolled during active disease.

This clone has just a few counts. This sample includes further DNA sequences coding for the same CDR3. The chain couples TRBV6-5 to TRBJ1-5, with D uncertain. The CDR3 contains 13 residues. V was shortened by 6 bases and J by 0 bases, with 6 bases between the two germline ends. CDR1 and CDR2 (germline): MNHEY, SVGAGI. CDR3 sequence: CASSPYSNQPQHF. The CDR3 DNA sequence: TGTGCCAGCAGCCCGTATAGCAATCAGCCCCAGCATTTT.

The V call is TRBV5-4, the J call TRBJ1-2; 9 nucleotides agree with TRBD1. The CDR3 totals 15 residues. The germline CDR1 and CDR2 sequences are SGHNT and YYREEE (reference sequence). J was trimmed by 5 bases and V by 2 bases; bases with no gene match: 7. CDR3 sequence: CASSLGQGNSYGYTF. In nucleotides, the CDR3 is TGTGCCAGCAGCTTAGGACAGGGGAATTCTTATGGCTACACCTTC.

The gene calls are TRBV7-9 and TRBJ1-4; possible D gene TRBD1, 5 bases. In germline, CDR1 is SEHNR, CDR2 FQNEAQ (reference sequence). V was pared by 5 bases and J by 3 bases, with 13 bases between. CDR3 length: 15 amino acids. The CDR3 bases are TGTGCCAGCAGCCCGGGACTCGGTTCTAATGAAAAACTGTTTTTT. This sequence encodes CASSPGLGSNEKLFF.

Turning to this clone: The sample has other DNA sequences that encode this CDR3 too. The chain is built from TRBV12-3 or TRBV12-4 and TRBJ1-1, with unresolved D. The V end lost 3 bases, the J end lost 4 bases, and 3 bases lay between the germline ends. The CDR3 has 11 amino acids. The CDR3 here is CASSFGTEAFF. CDR3 bases: TGTGCCAGCAGTTTCGGCACTGAAGCTTTCTTT.

CDR3 coding DNA: TGCGCCAGCAGCCAAGACCCCGGGGGACGTAACTATGGCTACACCTTC. Translating it yields CASSQDPGGRNYGYTF. V is TRBV4-1 and J is TRBJ1-2; possibly TRBD1 for D (5 bases). The length of the CDR3 is 16 residues. CDR1 MGHRA and CDR2 YSYEKL come from the germline V gene. The V and J ends lost 0 bases and 1 base respectively, with 12 bases between them.

The chain joins TRBV5-1 to TRBJ2-5, with TRBD2 identical over 8 bases. The J segment lost 1 base and the V segment lost 2 bases, leaving 4 bases of the junction unmatched. CDR1 and CDR2 (germline): SGHRS, YFSETQ. The CDR3 contains 15 residues. The CDR3 is CASSFLAGGQETQYF. The CDR3 region has the DNA TGCGCCAGCAGCTTTCTAGCGGGTGGCCAAGAGACCCAGTACTTC.

V gene TRBV5-4 combines with J gene TRBJ2-1; maybe TRBD1 (5 bases). Germline loops: CDR1 SGHNT, CDR2 YYREEE (reference sequence). Trimming pared 3 bases from V and 5 bases from J, leaving 24 bases between. The CDR3 consists of 18 residues. CDR3 protein: CASSSNKGWSIGDNEQFF. The CDR3 DNA is TGTGCCAGCAGCTCCAATAAGGGGTGGTCCATCGGTGACAATGAGCAGTTCTTC.

Concerning this clone itself: Within the sample, other DNA sequences also encode this same CDR3. CDR3 in amino acids: CAWSVGGGNQPQHF. CDR3 coding DNA: TGTGCCTGGAGTGTCGGGGGAGGCAATCAGCCCCAGCATTTT. The chain couples TRBV30 to TRBJ1-5, with a possible D match to TRBD1 (5 bases). The CDR3 totals 14 residues. Germline V CDR1 and CDR2: GTSNPN, SVGIG (reference sequence). V gave up 0 bases and J gave up 2 bases, with 8 bases separating them. The full variable domain, with the rest looked up from reference TRBV30 and TRBJ1-5, is SQTIHQWPATLVQPVGSPLSLECTVEGTSNPNLYWYRQAAGRGLQLLFYSVGIGQISSEVPQNLSASRPQDRQFILSSKKLLLSDSGFYLCAWSVGGGNQPQHFGDGTRLSIL.

This clone occurred once. This chain links TRBV6-2 or TRBV6-3 with TRBJ1-1, with D unresolved. Trimming removed 4 bases at V and 1 base at J, with 10 bases between. Germline V gene data show CDR1 as MNHEY and CDR2 as SVGEGT. The CDR3 extends over 14 amino acids. The CDR3 DNA is TGTGCCAGCAGTTCGACATCGACGAACACTGAAGCTTTCTTT. Translation gives CASSSTSTNTEAFF.

The rearrangement joins TRBV12-3 or TRBV12-4 to TRBJ1-1; no firm D call. Trimming pared 11 bases from V and 0 bases from J, leaving 13 bases between. There are 13 residues in the CDR3. The DNA of the CDR3 is TGTGCCGGAAAACAGCAATTGAACACTGAAGCTTTCTTT. Encoded protein: CAGKQQLNTEAFF.

V gene TRBV19 combines with J gene TRBJ1-5, with D hard to call. The CDR3 runs 13 residues. Looked up from germline, CDR1 is LNHDA and CDR2 is SQIVND (reference sequence). V lost 6 bases, J lost 0 bases, and 6 bases lay in between. The CDR3 loop reads CASSRNSNQPQHF. CDR3 nucleotide sequence: TGTGCCAGTAGCAGAAATAGCAATCAGCCCCAGCATTTT.

V usage is TRBV7-3 and J usage is TRBJ1-1; D unresolved. The germline gives CDR1 SGHTA, CDR2 FQGTGA. This CDR3 spans 13 amino acids. Trimming took 6 bases from V and 0 from J, leaving 8 bases between them. CDR3 nucleotide sequence: TGTGCCAGCAGTTCCGGGATGAACACTGAAGCTTTCTTT. It codes for CASSSGMNTEAFF.

The chain carries TRBV3-1 (or the pseudogene TRBV3-2) and TRBJ2-5; 7 bases fit TRBD2. V was pared by 4 bases and J by 1 base, with 9 bases of the junction left unmatched. The CDR3 contains 16 residues. The V gene's germline CDR1 is LGHDT and CDR2 YNNKEL (reference sequence). The CDR3 sequence: CASSPGGTNAQETQYF. The CDR3 nucleotides are TGTGCCAGCAGCCCCGGGGGGACTAACGCCCAAGAGACCCAGTACTTC.

The V gene is TRBV6-6, the J gene TRBJ2-3, with a weak D call TRBD1 (5 bases). Per germline, CDR1 MNHNY and CDR2 SVGAGI (reference sequence). The CDR3 contains 15 residues. V lost 9 bases, J lost 0 bases, and 16 bases lay in between. As DNA, the CDR3 is TGTGCCAGTAGGATAAGGCAGGGTAGCACAGATACGCAGTATTTT. Translation gives CASRIRQGSTDTQYF.

The genes are TRBV3-1 (or the pseudogene TRBV3-2) and TRBJ2-1, with TRBD2 matching 11 bases. The CDR3 runs 16 residues. Trimming took 10 bases from V and 5 from J; bases not matched to a gene: 13. The germline V gene encodes CDR1 LGHDT and CDR2 YNNKEL (reference sequence). The CDR3 nucleotides are TGTGCCACCATGGCCACTAGCGGGGGCATGAACAATGAGCAGTTCTTC. Its protein product is CATMATSGGMNNEQFF.

The chain is built from TRBV6-5 and TRBJ1-1; D remains unclear. Per germline, CDR1 MNHEY and CDR2 SVGAGI. CDR3 length: 13 residues. Trimming cost V 7 bases and J 8 bases, with 17 bases left between them. This CDR3 is CASNSPTSTEAFF. The CDR3 region has the DNA TGTGCCAGCAATAGTCCGACAAGCACCGAAGCTTTCTTT.

The chain combines TRBV7-9 with TRBJ2-5, with D uncertain. CDR1 and CDR2 (germline): SEHNR, FQNEAQ (reference sequence). Trimming left V 4 bases short and J 5 bases short, with 5 bases between. The CDR3 runs to 11 residues. This CDR3 reads CASSSGETQYF. Here the CDR3 DNA reads TGTGCCAGCAGCTCAGGCGAGACCCAGTACTTC. Using reference TRBV7-9 and TRBJ2-5 for the parts outside the CDR3, the full variable domain is DTGVSQNPRHKITKRGQNVTFRCDPISEHNRLYWYRQTLGQGPEFLTYFQNEAQLEKSRLLSDRFSAERPKGSFSTLEIQRTEQGDSAMYLCASSSGETQYFGPGTRLLVL.

The chain combines TRBV27 with TRBJ1-1; D is possibly TRBD1 (5 bases). CDR3 length: 15 residues. The germline V and J ends were trimmed by 4 bases and 3 bases, with 15 bases remaining between them. Germline V gene data show CDR1 as MNHEY and CDR2 as SMNVEV (reference sequence). Here the CDR3 DNA reads TGTGCCAGCAGTTGGGGGACGGAGGGCTACACTGAAGCTTTCTTT. Its protein is CASSWGTEGYTEAFF.

This chain connects TRBV7-2 to TRBJ1-5, with 10 bases that match TRBD1. The germline gives CDR1 SGHTA, CDR2 FQGNSA. After removal of 3 bases from V and 2 bases from J, the junction contained 4 bases not matched to a gene. The CDR3 consists of 16 residues. CDR3 sequence (DNA): TGTGCCAGCAGCTTGGGACAGGGGCTTCGCAATCAGCCCCAGCATTTT. This encodes CASSLGQGLRNQPQHF.

In DNA form, the CDR3 reads TGCGCCAGCAGCTTGGAACTAAAGGACAGGGAAGGCTACACCTTC. Its translation is CASSLELKDREGYTF. The chain joins TRBV5-1 to TRBJ1-2, with 8 bases lining up with TRBD1. The trim removed 0 bases at V and 8 bases at J, leaving 9 bases unmatched. The CDR3 extends over 15 amino acids. CDR1 and CDR2 from the germline V gene are SGHRS and YFSETQ.

The rearrangement links TRBV9 to TRBJ2-5; perhaps TRBD2 as D (5 bases). V lost 4 bases, J lost 4 bases, and 14 bases lay in between. In germline, CDR1 is SGDLS, CDR2 YYNGEE. CDR3 size: 14 residues. The CDR3, as DNA: TGTGCCAGCAGCCCGGTGGGAGTGGCAGAGACCCAGTACTTC. Protein sequence: CASSPVGVAETQYF.

This clone was recorded a few times. V gene TRBV18 combines with J gene TRBJ2-7; D may be TRBD1 (5 bases). Germline V gene data show CDR1 as KGHSH and CDR2 as LQKENI. The CDR3 is made up of 14 amino acids. V was trimmed by 3 bases and J by 2 bases, leaving 11 bases between them. The DNA for the CDR3 is TGTGCCAGCTCACCCCCAGGGCGACCCTACGAGCAGTACTTC. This gives the protein CASSPPGRPYEQYF. Drawing the rest from reference TRBV18 and TRBJ2-7, the complete variable domain is NAGVMQNPRHLVRRRGQEARLRCSPMKGHSHVYWYRQLPEEGLKFMVYLQKENIIDESGMPKERFSAEFPKEGPSILRIQQVVRGDSAAYFCASSPPGRPYEQYFGPGTRLTVT.

This chain connects TRBV4-3 to TRBJ1-6; D is unclear. V lost 1 base, J lost 4 bases, and 8 bases lay in between. The germline CDR1 and CDR2 sequences are LGHNA and YSLEER. The length of the CDR3 is 15 residues. The CDR3 loop is CASSQAWPYNSPLHF. The CDR3 nucleotides read TGCGCCAGCAGCCAAGCGTGGCCTTATAATTCACCCCTCCACTTT.

This clone was seen once. The chain employs TRBV5-5 and TRBJ1-2, with TRBD1 matching over 9 bases. The CDR3 extends over 16 amino acids. Unmatched junction bases numbered 12, after V lost 1 base and J lost 8 bases. Germline CDR1 SGHKS, CDR2 YYEKEE (reference sequence). CDR3 region: CASSLLGTGPSPGYTF. In DNA form, the CDR3 reads TGTGCCAGCAGCTTGTTAGGGACAGGGCCGAGTCCGGGCTACACCTTC.

The rearrangement uses TRBV7-9 and TRBJ1-1; the match to TRBD1 covers 8 bases. J was trimmed by 3 bases and V by 4 bases; bases with no gene match: 4. Germline V lookup: CDR1 SEHNR, CDR2 FQNEAQ (reference sequence). The CDR3 extends over 14 amino acids. CDR3 loop: CASSSGQGDTEAFF. Written as DNA, the CDR3 is TGTGCCAGCAGCTCAGGACAGGGTGACACTGAAGCTTTCTTT.

The V gene is TRBV19, the J gene TRBJ2-2, with TRBD2 as a possible D gene (6 bases). The CDR3 covers 15 residues. The V end lost 7 bases, the J end lost 4 bases, and 16 bases lay between the germline ends. Germline V gene lookup returns CDR1 LNHDA and CDR2 SQIVND (reference sequence). This CDR3 is CASNHKAGPTGELFF. The DNA of the CDR3 is TGTGCCAGTAACCACAAGGCGGGGCCCACCGGGGAGCTGTTTTTT.

The chain employs TRBV30 and TRBJ2-1; D may be TRBD2 (5 bases). The CDR3 contains 13 residues. Trimming took 3 bases from V and 0 from J, leaving 6 bases between them. CDR1 GTSNPN and CDR2 SVGIG come from the germline V gene (reference sequence). In nucleotides, the CDR3 is TGTGCCTGGAGGGGGAGCTCCTACAATGAGCAGTTCTTC. Its protein is CAWRGSSYNEQFF.